This TCR beta chain was captured by sequencing in a study of post-analysis software for immune sequencing data. At the level of the study: Relapsing-remitting, secondary progressive and progressive-relapsing forms of multiple sclerosis all featured among disease courses. Findings and caveats of the study: A significant reduction in normalized Chao1 diversity was observed in multiple sclerosis patients versus controls. Patients used several TRBV segments, including TRBV5-6, TRBV5-1 and TRBV20-1, more often than controls.

The V gene lost 1 base and the J gene lost 5 bases, with 9 bases spanning the gap. This CDR3 contains 13 residues. TCR beta cDNA libraries had unique molecular identifiers. From approximately 0.95 to 9.8 million T cells, around 500,000 cDNA molecules were obtained. TCRdb reprocessed the PCR reads with MiXCR, giving one entry per CDR3 protein. The table shows 500,000 to 600,000 distinct CDR3 sequences, with roughly 40% occurring only once. This clonotype has just a few counts. Antigen specificity is unknown. This chain links TRBV12-3 or TRBV12-4 with TRBJ2-7; D is uncertain. The sequencing sample was made of blood. The receptor comes from a girl aged 10 to 17 with multiple sclerosis. CDR3 coding DNA: TGTGCCAGCAGTTTAGGTGGAAACGACGAGCAGTACTTC. Amino acid sequence: CASSLGGNDEQYF.